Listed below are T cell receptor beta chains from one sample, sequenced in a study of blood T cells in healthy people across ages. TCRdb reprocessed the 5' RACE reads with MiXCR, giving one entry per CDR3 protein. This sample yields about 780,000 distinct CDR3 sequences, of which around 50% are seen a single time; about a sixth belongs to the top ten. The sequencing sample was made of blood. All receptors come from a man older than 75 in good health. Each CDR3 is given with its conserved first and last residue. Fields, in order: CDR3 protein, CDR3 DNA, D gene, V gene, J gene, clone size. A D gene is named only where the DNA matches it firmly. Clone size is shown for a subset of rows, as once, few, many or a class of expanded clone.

cdr3_aa: CASSWTGGGNQPQHF
cdr3_nt: TGTGCCAGCAGTTGGACAGGGGGTGGAAATCAGCCCCAGCATTTT
d_call: TRBD1
v_call: TRBV12-3/TRBV12-4
j_call: TRBJ1-5
clone_size: .

cdr3_aa: CASSFYSSVNNEQFF
cdr3_nt: TGTGCCAGCAGCTTTTATTCTAGCGTAAACAATGAGCAGTTCTTC
d_call: .
v_call: TRBV5-6
j_call: TRBJ2-1
clone_size: .

cdr3_aa: CSGGQSSYEQYF
cdr3_nt: TGCAGCGGGGGACAGAGCTCCTACGAGCAGTACTTC
d_call: TRBD1
v_call: TRBV29-1
j_call: TRBJ2-7
clone_size: many

cdr3_aa: CASSRSRAGGLGGELFF
cdr3_nt: TGTGCCAGCAGCCGATCGCGAGCGGGAGGGCTCGGCGGGGAGCTGTTTTTT
d_call: TRBD2
v_call: TRBV9
j_call: TRBJ2-2
clone_size: .

cdr3_aa: CASSNGDTEQFF
cdr3_nt: TGTGCCAGCAGCAACGGTGACACCGAGCAGTTCTTC
d_call: .
v_call: TRBV11-1
j_call: TRBJ2-1
clone_size: .

cdr3_aa: CASSLAGKVPEQFF
cdr3_nt: TGTGCCAGCAGTTTAGCTGGGAAGGTCCCTGAGCAGTTCTTC
d_call: .
v_call: TRBV28
j_call: TRBJ2-1
clone_size: .

cdr3_aa: CSASRGGGTQPQHF
cdr3_nt: TGCAGTGCTAGTAGGGGCGGGGGCACCCAGCCCCAGCATTTT
d_call: .
v_call: TRBV20-1
j_call: TRBJ1-5
clone_size: few

cdr3_aa: CSASWETQYF
cdr3_nt: TGCAGCGCCAGCTGGGAGACCCAGTACTTC
d_call: .
v_call: TRBV29-1
j_call: TRBJ2-5
clone_size: many

cdr3_aa: CASSPTGTALREQYF
cdr3_nt: TGTGCCAGCAGCCCGACCGGGACAGCCCTACGTGAGCAGTACTTC
d_call: TRBD1
v_call: TRBV6-6
j_call: TRBJ2-4
clone_size: .

cdr3_aa: CASSSDPWGQFF
cdr3_nt: TGTGCCAGCAGCTCGGACCCTTGGGGGCAGTTCTTC
d_call: .
v_call: TRBV7-9
j_call: TRBJ2-1
clone_size: .

cdr3_aa: CASSSRGARYGYTF
cdr3_nt: TGTGCCAGCAGTTCCCGAGGGGCGCGTTATGGCTACACCTTC
d_call: .
v_call: TRBV28
j_call: TRBJ1-2
clone_size: few

cdr3_aa: CASTPSPGTGGSIGQNIQYF
cdr3_nt: TGTGCCAGCACCCCCAGTCCCGGGACAGGGGGCTCAATAGGGCAAAACATTCAGTACTTC
d_call: TRBD1
v_call: TRBV4-2
j_call: TRBJ2-4
clone_size: .

cdr3_aa: CAISESRLRSSYEQYF
cdr3_nt: TGTGCCATCAGTGAGTCGAGGCTACGGAGCTCCTACGAGCAGTACTTC
d_call: .
v_call: TRBV10-3
j_call: TRBJ2-7
clone_size: .

cdr3_aa: CASSLRQGGHGYTF
cdr3_nt: TGTGCCAGCAGCCTAAGACAGGGCGGCCATGGCTACACCTTC
d_call: TRBD1
v_call: TRBV3-1
j_call: TRBJ1-2
clone_size: few

cdr3_aa: CASSPNGGTREETQYF
cdr3_nt: TGTGCCAGCAGCCCGAACGGGGGGACAAGAGAAGAGACCCAGTACTTC
d_call: .
v_call: TRBV9
j_call: TRBJ2-5
clone_size: .

cdr3_aa: CASSSQGLSTSTDTQYF
cdr3_nt: TGTGCCAGCAGCTCCCAGGGACTATCCACTAGCACAGATACGCAGTATTTT
d_call: TRBD2
v_call: TRBV7-3
j_call: TRBJ2-3
clone_size: .

cdr3_aa: CASSLWRESTDTQYF
cdr3_nt: TGTGCCAGCAGCTTATGGCGGGAGTCGACAGATACGCAGTATTTT
d_call: TRBD2
v_call: TRBV7-9
j_call: TRBJ2-3
clone_size: .

cdr3_aa: CASSLAAGLVYNEQFF
cdr3_nt: TGCGCCAGCAGCTTGGCGGCAGGCCTCGTCTACAATGAGCAGTTCTTC
d_call: .
v_call: TRBV5-1
j_call: TRBJ2-1
clone_size: .

cdr3_aa: CASSVAGGPSSEQYF
cdr3_nt: TGTGCCAGCAGCGTAGCAGGGGGTCCCTCCTCCGAGCAGTACTTC
d_call: TRBD1
v_call: TRBV9
j_call: TRBJ2-7
clone_size: .

cdr3_aa: CSARDHSRSSTGTQYF
cdr3_nt: TGCAGTGCTAGAGATCACTCGCGGTCCAGCACAGGTACGCAGTATTTT
d_call: .
v_call: TRBV20-1
j_call: TRBJ2-3
clone_size: .

cdr3_aa: CASSLRVSGQTQFF
cdr3_nt: TGTGCCAGCAGCTTACGTGTGAGTGGGCAGACGCAGTTCTTC
d_call: .
v_call: TRBV7-2
j_call: TRBJ2-1
clone_size: .

cdr3_aa: CAIQVEAEYEQYF
cdr3_nt: TGTGCCATTCAAGTAGAGGCTGAATACGAGCAGTACTTC
d_call: .
v_call: TRBV10-3
j_call: TRBJ2-7
clone_size: .